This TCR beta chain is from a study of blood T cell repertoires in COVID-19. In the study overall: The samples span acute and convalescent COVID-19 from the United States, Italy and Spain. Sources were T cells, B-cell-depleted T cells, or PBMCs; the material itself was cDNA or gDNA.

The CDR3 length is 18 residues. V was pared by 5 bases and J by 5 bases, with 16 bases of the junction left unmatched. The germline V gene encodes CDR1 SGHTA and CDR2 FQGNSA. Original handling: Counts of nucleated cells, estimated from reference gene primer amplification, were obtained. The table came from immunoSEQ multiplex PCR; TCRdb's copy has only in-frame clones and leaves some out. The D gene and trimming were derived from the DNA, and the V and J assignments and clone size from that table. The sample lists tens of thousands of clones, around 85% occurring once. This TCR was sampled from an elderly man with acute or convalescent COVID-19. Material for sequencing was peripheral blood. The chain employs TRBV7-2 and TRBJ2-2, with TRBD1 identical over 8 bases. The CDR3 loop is CASSQSPAGQGRTGELFF. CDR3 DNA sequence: TGTGCCAGCAGCCAGAGCCCAGCAGGACAGGGTAGGACCGGGGAGCTGTTTTTT.